This T cell receptor (beta chain) originates from a study of cytomegalovirus exposure and HLA in healthy donors (dated by TCRdb to between 2016 and 2019). Regarding the complete study: An earlier analysis of around 600 of the donors reported 250 to 300 Gb of sequence data and some 100 million unique TCR beta sequences from roughly 200 million T cells. Alongside the repertoire data, information on donor age, sex, ethnicity and CMV serostatus was compiled. The genetic ancestry cluster associated with self-reported Caucasian donors included over 65% of the roughly 400 genotyped donors. All discovery cohort repertoires had been generated using a single sequencing platform. On average, roughly 200,000 unique TCR beta nucleotide sequences were sequenced per donor among 300 to 500 genotyped donors of the cohort, with 15% to 20% of those sequences being non-productive. In a later analysis, previously published TCR beta repertoires from some 640 donors were re-analyzed and high-resolution HLA genotyping was added so that TCR occurrence patterns could be studied. Rather than drawing on any new phenotypic data, the later analysis identified candidate immune exposures from TCR beta sequences and the way those sequences occurred across donors. A later genetic analysis used genome-wide SNP genotypes for about 60% of the roughly 670 donors, treating that subset as a discovery cohort. An earlier analysis of roughly 600 of the donors used high-throughput TCR beta sequencing to judge whether each TCR beta V gene segment behaved as functional or pseudogenic. Along with the roughly 700-subject first cohort, a separate validation cohort of more than 90 different subjects was used. The number of typed donors differed by locus: about 620-640 for A, B, C, DRB1 and DQB1; some 540 for DQA1; approximately 600 for DPA1; and 400 to 480 for DPB1. The study aimed to test whether signatures of past pathogen exposure could be identified by cataloging public T cell receptors. Using immunosequencing, the study profiled T cell repertoires from 666 subjects and related those repertoires to cytomegalovirus serostatus. Both class I and class II loci were covered by HLA typing, at four-digit resolution. A handful of DR-DQ haplotypes were treated as single units for association and clustering because of strong linkage in the cohort. An early release that covered 640 HLA-typed donors contained approximately 300 gigabases of sequencing data and roughly 84 million unique TCR sequences. To predict cytomegalovirus infection status, the study combined high-throughput TCR immunosequencing, statistical association of individual TCRs with disease status, and machine learning.

The cohort comprised some 730 healthy bone marrow donors. At the time of sampling, all cohort members were nominally healthy, though unrecorded immune exposures were likely present. The donor was CMV seronegative and belonged to the group of approximately 320 seronegative cohort members. Each donor provided a peripheral blood sample, and peripheral blood mononuclear cells were used for TCR beta sequencing. Genomic DNA was extracted from the blood cell samples with the Qiagen DNeasy Blood Extraction Kit. What the study reported, not specific to this receptor: In a later analysis, around 15,000 TCR beta sequences were associated with specific HLA alleles at a false discovery rate of 0.05. A cluster of highly shared sequence variants was judged likely to be a technical artifact of the sequencing pipeline. Strong co-occurrence of HLA alleles, especially DR and DQ, made assigning TCR associations to individual alleles difficult. Sequencing depth was assumed to be roughly uniform across donors in the presence/absence analyses, though that assumption may not hold. The authors suggested that the approach could potentially be extended to other disease states and immunological phenotypes. A later genetic analysis reported fewer N-insertions in productive TCRs among donors in an Asian-associated ancestry cluster than the approximately 670-donor mean. According to a later analysis, most CMV-associated TCR beta chains appeared to be HLA-restricted, and the HLA associations seemed to be driven largely by CMV exposure. Because some donors lacked HLA typing at each locus, the association tests relied only on the typed subset. Because the 87-base-pair reads could not distinguish some IMGT-functional V segments, including TRBV6-2 and TRBV6-3, those segments were excluded. The only immune exposure information available for the cohort was CMV serostatus. In a later analysis, several top co-occurrence clusters were reported to appear linked to parvovirus B19, influenza, CMV and Epstein-Barr virus. Because counts were too low, roughly 16 rarely observed V segments, including chromosome 9 orphons, were excluded from the earlier analysis of around 640 of the donors. Most TCR sequences were observed very rarely across donors, whereas some public TCRs were present in many individuals. A later analysis found that TCR association rates varied across HLA loci, with DRB1 alleles showing the most associated TCRs and HLA-C alleles the fewest. The classifier was reported to diagnose cytomegalovirus status with high specificity and sensitivity in both the original and validation cohorts. Only TCR beta chains were sequenced in this cohort, and the absence of alpha or paired-chain data limited detectable features. Compared with equally common non-associated chains, HLA-associated TCR beta chains in a later analysis were more clonally expanded and had lower generation probabilities. Linkage disequilibrium might explain the correlated functional status among segregating V segments, but an unknown experimental factor could not be ruled out. A further reported finding was that TCR beta sequences accurately predicted the HLA-A and HLA-B alleles for most subjects in the first cohort. In the study, around 150 TCR beta chains were listed as associated with cytomegalovirus. A few of the identified cytomegalovirus-associated TCR beta chains were confirmed in vitro to be specific for cytomegalovirus antigens. V-gene and J-gene trimming of TCR beta chains was associated with a missense DCLRE1C variant in a later genetic analysis, and the association was replicated in an independent cohort. In an earlier analysis of under 600 of the donors, most TCR beta V segments were observed in productive rearrangements about 87% or about 30% of the time, broadly matching IMGT annotations.

This clone has only a few counts. This clone's antigen is unknown. Base qualities are not recorded, but no much larger clone differs from it by a single base. In the germline V gene, CDR1 corresponds to SGHTS and CDR2 to YDEGEE. The CDR3 runs 13 residues from the cysteine to the phenylalanine. Kept here is only the CDR3 DNA, which spans 39 bases and is read in frame from base 1. V is cut by 4 bases and J by 10 bases, and the space between the germline ends is 17 bases. Libraries came from the immunoSEQ multiplex PCR assay. The multiplex PCR relied on a mix of 60 forward primers for TCR Vbeta segments and 13 reverse primers for TCR Jbeta segments. Amplification of the CDR3 region of rearranged TCR beta genes was performed with a multiplex PCR assay on genomic DNA. The amplified TCR beta libraries were sequenced on the Illumina HiSeq System as 87-base-pair reads. In the authors' own workflow: In a later analysis, roughly 80 million unique TCR beta chains were counted across the approximately 620 repertoires, and about 10 million of these chains were shared by at least two donors. To remove PCR and sequencing errors, raw reads were error-corrected and collapsed into unique sequences using a nearest-neighbor algorithm that merged closely related sequences. To assign V, D and J gene segments, CDR3 sequences were aligned to IMGT reference sequences. For a sequence to be retained, a match of at least six nucleotides was required to both a V gene segment and a J gene segment. Rearrangements were called productive when the CDR3 lacked stop codons and stayed in frame with V and J; all others were non-productive. Following IMGT convention, CDR3 was defined as the stretch from the second conserved V-encoded cysteine up to the conserved J-encoded phenylalanine. The earlier analysis of approximately 590 of the donors excluded any sequence lacking an unambiguous match to a single V gene segment. An earlier analysis of about 600 of the donors called V segments functional above 56.7% productive rearrangements and segregating when the between-donor standard deviation exceeded 5%. A statistical classification framework was developed to diagnose cytomegalovirus status using the catalog of TCR beta chain sequences. A later analysis assigned V and J genes by comparing TCR nucleotide sequences with IMGT/GENE-DB human TR gene sequences. Using the TCRdist pipeline, a later analysis assigned CDR3 sequences along with most-parsimonious VDJ recombination scenarios. In a later analysis, every TCR beta chain was defined by the combination of its CDR3 amino acid sequence and its V-gene family, and reads without a unique V-gene family were dropped. In a later analysis, fewer than 650 highly shared, low-generation-probability nucleotide sequences were removed to address suspected cross-contamination and a sequencing artifact. A later analysis calculated a clonal expansion index for each public chain from normalized within-repertoire ranks of inferred template counts. In a later analysis, generation probabilities were computed with a VDJ recombination model fitted to out-of-frame rearrangements, and the resulting probabilities were checked against IGoR. In a later analysis, TCR-TCR, TCR-HLA and TCR-CMV co-occurrence was scored with hypergeometric tests, and a repertoire-size bias correction was applied to TCR pairs. To estimate false discovery rates, a later analysis permuted the HLA or CMV assignments 20 times. In a later analysis, co-occurring TCRs were grouped with DBSCAN, and TCRdist sequence similarity was added when clustering was performed within HLA-allele-positive subsets. Co-occurrence clustering excluded repertoires with fewer than 30,000 or more than 120,000 public chains, plus five with anomalous nucleotide sharing. The table was pulled from immuneACCESS by TCRdb, which kept in-frame rearrangements only. Such tables lose some clones; where checked, under half of the loss comes from unresolved V genes, and the rest has no known cause. The V and J calls and clone size come from that table; D and trimming were worked out from the DNA. Counted in this sample were roughly 180,000 clones; roughly 80% of them appeared once. The biggest ten clones account for around 0.8% of the sample.

This receptor was identified in a woman between 18 and 29 years old in good health and CMV-seronegative. The chain is made from TRBV5-8 and TRBJ1-1; the D gene assignment is ambiguous. The specimen was PBMCs. The nucleotides are TGTGCCAGCAGCAAAGACCCAGTGACATTAGCTTTCTTT. This yields the protein CASSKDPVTLAFF.